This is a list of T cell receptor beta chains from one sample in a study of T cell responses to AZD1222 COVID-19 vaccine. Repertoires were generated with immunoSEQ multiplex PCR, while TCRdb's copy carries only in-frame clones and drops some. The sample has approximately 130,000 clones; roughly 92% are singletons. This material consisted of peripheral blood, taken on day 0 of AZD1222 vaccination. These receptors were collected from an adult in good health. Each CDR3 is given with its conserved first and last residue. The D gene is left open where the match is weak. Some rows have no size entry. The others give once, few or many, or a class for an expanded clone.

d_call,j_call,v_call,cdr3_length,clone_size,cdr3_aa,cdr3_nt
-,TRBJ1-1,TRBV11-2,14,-,CASSLALLTTEAFF,TGTGCCAGCAGCTTGGCCCTTCTGACCACTGAAGCTTTCTTT
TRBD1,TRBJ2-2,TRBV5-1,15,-,CASTAITGDTGELFF,TGCGCCAGCACTGCGATTACAGGGGACACCGGGGAGCTGTTTTTT
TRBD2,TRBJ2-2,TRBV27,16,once,CASSIRTSGGPGELFF,TGTGCCAGCAGCATCAGGACTAGCGGGGGCCCCGGGGAGCTGTTTTTT
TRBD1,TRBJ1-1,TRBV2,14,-,CASSVSGGLTEAFF,TGTGCCAGCAGTGTATCAGGGGGCCTGACTGAAGCTTTCTTT
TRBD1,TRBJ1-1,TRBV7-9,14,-,CASSPGQALKMTFF,TGTGCCAGCAGCCCCGGACAGGCCCTTAAAATGACTTTCTTT
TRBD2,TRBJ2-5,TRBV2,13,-,CASTRGLAETQYF,TGTGCCAGCACCAGGGGACTAGCGGAGACCCAGTACTTC
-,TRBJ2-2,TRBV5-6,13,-,CASSLGGTGELFF,TGTGCCAGCAGCTTGGGAGGGACCGGGGAGCTGTTTTTT
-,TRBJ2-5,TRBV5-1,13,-,CASSYQEKETQYF,TGCGCCAGCAGCTACCAGGAGAAAGAGACCCAGTACTTC
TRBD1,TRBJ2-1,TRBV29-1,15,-,CSVDRQGTAYNEQFF,TGCAGCGTTGATAGACAGGGAACGGCCTACAATGAGCAGTTCTTC
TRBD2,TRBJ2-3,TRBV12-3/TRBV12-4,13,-,CATSGLAGGTQYF,TGTGCCACCTCCGGGCTAGCGGGGGGTACGCAGTATTTT
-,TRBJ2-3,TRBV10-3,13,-,CAIRSAGSDTQYF,TGTGCCATCAGATCGGCGGGTTCAGATACGCAGTATTTT
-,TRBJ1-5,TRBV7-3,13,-,CASSSGPNQPQHF,TGTGCCAGCAGCTCTGGACCTAATCAGCCCCAGCATTTT
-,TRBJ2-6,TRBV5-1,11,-,CASSYDIVLTF,TGCGCCAGCAGCTACGACATCGTCCTGACTTTC
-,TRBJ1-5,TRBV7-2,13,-,CASSSEGGQPQHF,TGTGCCAGCAGCTCCGAGGGTGGTCAGCCCCAGCATTTT
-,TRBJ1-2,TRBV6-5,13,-,CASSQGFYYGYTF,TGTGCCAGCAGCCAGGGTTTTTATTATGGCTACACCTTC
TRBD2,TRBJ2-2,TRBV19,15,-,CASTPRLAVAGELFF,TGTGCCAGTACTCCGAGGCTAGCGGTCGCCGGGGAGCTGTTTTTT
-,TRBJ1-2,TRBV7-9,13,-,CASSLMARSGYTF,TGTGCCAGCAGCCTGATGGCGCGTTCGGGCTACACCTTC
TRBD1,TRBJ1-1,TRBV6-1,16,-,CASSEPGQGARTEAFF,TGTGCCAGCAGTGAACCGGGACAGGGGGCGCGCACTGAAGCTTTCTTT
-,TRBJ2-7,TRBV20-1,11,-,CSVERTYEQYF,TGCAGTGTGGAGCGGACCTACGAGCAGTACTTC
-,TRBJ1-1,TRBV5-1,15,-,CASSRDPQGNTEAFF,TGCGCCAGCAGCCGGGACCCTCAAGGGAACACTGAAGCTTTCTTT
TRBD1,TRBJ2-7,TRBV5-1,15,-,CASSAGTGSLEEQYF,TGCGCCAGCAGCGCCGGGACAGGGAGTTTAGAAGAGCAGTACTTC
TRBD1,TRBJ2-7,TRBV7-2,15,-,CASSLGQGISYEQYF,TGTGCCAGCAGCCTCGGACAGGGGATCTCCTACGAGCAGTACTTC
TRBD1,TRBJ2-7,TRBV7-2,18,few,CASSLGSPGQVISYEQYF,TGTGCCAGCAGCTTAGGCTCACCGGGACAGGTGATCTCCTACGAGCAGTACTTC
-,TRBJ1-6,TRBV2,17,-,CASSEAFRRDPNSPLHF,TGTGCCAGCAGTGAAGCATTCCGACGGGACCCAAATTCACCCCTCCACTTT
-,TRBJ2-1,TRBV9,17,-,CASSVGLGEPSYNEQFF,TGTGCCAGCAGCGTAGGGCTAGGGGAACCCTCCTACAATGAGCAGTTCTTC
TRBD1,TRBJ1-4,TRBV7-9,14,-,CASRRTGINEKLFF,TGTGCCAGCAGGCGGACAGGAATTAATGAAAAACTGTTTTTT
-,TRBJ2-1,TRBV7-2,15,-,CASSQRSASYNEQFF,TGTGCCAGCAGCCAGCGGTCCGCGTCCTACAATGAGCAGTTCTTC
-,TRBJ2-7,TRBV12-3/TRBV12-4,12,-,CASSVVSYEQYF,TGTGCCAGCAGTGTAGTTTCTTACGAGCAGTACTTC
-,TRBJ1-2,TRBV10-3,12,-,CAISEWGYGYTF,TGTGCCATCAGTGAGTGGGGATATGGCTACACCTTC
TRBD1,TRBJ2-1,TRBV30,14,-,CAWREQGDHNEQFF,TGTGCCTGGAGGGAACAGGGGGATCACAATGAGCAGTTCTTC
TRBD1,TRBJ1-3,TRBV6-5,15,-,CASSPSRDRTNTIYF,TGTGCCAGCAGTCCATCCCGGGACAGGACTAACACCATATATTTT
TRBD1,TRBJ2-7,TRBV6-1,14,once,CASSDPRQGSEQYF,TGTGCCAGCAGTGATCCTAGACAGGGAAGCGAGCAGTACTTC
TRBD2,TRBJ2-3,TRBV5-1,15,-,CASSPGLAGTDTQYF,TGCGCCAGCAGCCCGGGACTAGCGGGCACAGATACGCAGTATTTT
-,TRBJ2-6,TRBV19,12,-,CASRTGRNVLTF,TGTGCCAGTAGGACAGGCCGCAACGTCCTGACTTTC
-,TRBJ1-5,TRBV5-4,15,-,CASSKQENGNQPQHF,TGTGCCAGCAGCAAACAGGAAAATGGCAATCAGCCCCAGCATTTT
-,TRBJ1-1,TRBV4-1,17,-,CASSQERGRVGNTEAFF,TGCGCCAGCAGCCAAGAACGCGGCAGGGTAGGGAACACTGAAGCTTTCTTT
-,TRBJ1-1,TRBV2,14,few,CASSSTGANTEAFF,TGTGCCAGCAGCTCTACAGGCGCGAACACTGAAGCTTTCTTT
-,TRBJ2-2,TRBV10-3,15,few,CAISESTKNTGELFF,TGTGCCATCAGTGAGTCTACTAAGAACACCGGGGAGCTGTTTTTT
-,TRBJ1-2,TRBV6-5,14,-,CASSHRPANYGYTF,TGTGCCAGCAGTCATCGTCCAGCTAACTATGGCTACACCTTC
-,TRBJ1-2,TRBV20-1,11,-,CRGGWSGGYTF,TGCAGAGGGGGGTGGAGCGGCGGCTACACCTTC